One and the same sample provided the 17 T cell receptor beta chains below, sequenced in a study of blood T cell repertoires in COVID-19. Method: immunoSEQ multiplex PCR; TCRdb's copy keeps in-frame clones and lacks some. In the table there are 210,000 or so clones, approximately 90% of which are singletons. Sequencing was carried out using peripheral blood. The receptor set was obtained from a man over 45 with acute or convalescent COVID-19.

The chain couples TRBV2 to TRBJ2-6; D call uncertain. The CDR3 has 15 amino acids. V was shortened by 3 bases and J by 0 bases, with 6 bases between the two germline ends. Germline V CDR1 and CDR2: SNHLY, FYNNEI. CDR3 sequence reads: CASSERFSGANVLTF. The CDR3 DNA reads TGTGCCAGCAGTGAGCGCTTCTCTGGGGCCAACGTCCTGACTTTC.

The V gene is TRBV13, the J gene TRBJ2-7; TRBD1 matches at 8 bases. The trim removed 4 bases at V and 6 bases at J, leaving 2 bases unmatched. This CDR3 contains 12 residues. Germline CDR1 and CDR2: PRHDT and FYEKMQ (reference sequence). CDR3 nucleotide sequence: TGTGCCAGCAGCTCGACAGGGGCCGAGCAGTACTTC. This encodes CASSSTGAEQYF.

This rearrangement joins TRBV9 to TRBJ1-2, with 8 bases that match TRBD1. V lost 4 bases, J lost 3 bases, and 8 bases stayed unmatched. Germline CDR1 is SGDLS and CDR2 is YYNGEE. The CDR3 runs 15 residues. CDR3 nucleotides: TGTGCCAGCAGCCCAGGACAGGGCTTCGACTATGGCTACACCTTC. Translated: CASSPGQGFDYGYTF.

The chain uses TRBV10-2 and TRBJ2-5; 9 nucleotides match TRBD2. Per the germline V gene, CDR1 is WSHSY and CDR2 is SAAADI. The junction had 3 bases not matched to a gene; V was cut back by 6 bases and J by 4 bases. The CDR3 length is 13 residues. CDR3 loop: CASRLAGAETQYF. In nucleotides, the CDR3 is TGCGCCAGCAGATTAGCGGGGGCAGAGACCCAGTACTTC.

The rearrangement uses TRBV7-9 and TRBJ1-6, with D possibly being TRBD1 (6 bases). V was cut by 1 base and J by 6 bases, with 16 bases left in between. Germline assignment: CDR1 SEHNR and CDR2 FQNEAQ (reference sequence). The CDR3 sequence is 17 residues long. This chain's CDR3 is CASSLGAADRPNSPLHF. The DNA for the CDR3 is TGTGCCAGCAGCTTAGGAGCAGCAGACAGGCCTAATTCACCCCTCCACTTT.

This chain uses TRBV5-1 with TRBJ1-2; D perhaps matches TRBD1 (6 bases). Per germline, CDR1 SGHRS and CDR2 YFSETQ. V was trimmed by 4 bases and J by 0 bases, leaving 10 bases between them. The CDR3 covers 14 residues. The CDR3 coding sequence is TGCGCCAGCAGCCGGGAGGGGGCTAACTATGGCTACACCTTC. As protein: CASSREGANYGYTF.

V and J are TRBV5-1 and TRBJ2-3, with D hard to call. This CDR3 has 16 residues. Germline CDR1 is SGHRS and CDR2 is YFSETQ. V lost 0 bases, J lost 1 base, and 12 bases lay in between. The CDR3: CASSLGQIGGTDTQYF. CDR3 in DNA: TGCGCCAGCAGCTTGGGTCAGATAGGAGGCACAGATACGCAGTATTTT.

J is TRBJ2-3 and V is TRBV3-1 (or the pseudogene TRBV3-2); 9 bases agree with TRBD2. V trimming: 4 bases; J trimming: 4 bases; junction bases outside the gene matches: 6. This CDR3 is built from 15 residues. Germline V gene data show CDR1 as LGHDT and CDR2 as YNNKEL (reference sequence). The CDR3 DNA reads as TGTGCCAGCAGCCGAGGGGCGGGGGGGCCAGATACGCAGTATTTT. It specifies CASSRGAGGPDTQYF.

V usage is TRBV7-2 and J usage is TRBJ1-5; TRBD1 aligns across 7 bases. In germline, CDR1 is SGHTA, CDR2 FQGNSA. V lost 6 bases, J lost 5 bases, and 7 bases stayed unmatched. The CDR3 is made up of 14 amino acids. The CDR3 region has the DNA TGTGCCAGCAGTCATACCGGGACAGATCAGCCCCAGCATTTT. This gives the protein CASSHTGTDQPQHF.

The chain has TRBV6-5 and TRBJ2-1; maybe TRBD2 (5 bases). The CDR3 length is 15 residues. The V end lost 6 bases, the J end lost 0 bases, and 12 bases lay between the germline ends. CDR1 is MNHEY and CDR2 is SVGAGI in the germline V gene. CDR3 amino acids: CASRSSGSSYNEQFF. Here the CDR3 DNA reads TGTGCCAGCAGAAGTTCGGGGAGCTCCTACAATGAGCAGTTCTTC.

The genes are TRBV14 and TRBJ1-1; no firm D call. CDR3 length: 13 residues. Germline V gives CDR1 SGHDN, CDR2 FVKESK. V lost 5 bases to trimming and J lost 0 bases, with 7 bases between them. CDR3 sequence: CASSGQMNTEAFF. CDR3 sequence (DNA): TGTGCCAGCAGCGGGCAGATGAACACTGAAGCTTTCTTT.

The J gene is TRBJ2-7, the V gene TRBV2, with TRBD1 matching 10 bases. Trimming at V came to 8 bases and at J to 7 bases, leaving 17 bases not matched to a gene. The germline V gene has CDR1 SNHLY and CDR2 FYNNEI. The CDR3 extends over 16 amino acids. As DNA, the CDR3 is TGTGCCAGCTCGATTCAACGGACAGGGGGTCAAGGGGAGCAGTACTTC. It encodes CASSIQRTGGQGEQYF.

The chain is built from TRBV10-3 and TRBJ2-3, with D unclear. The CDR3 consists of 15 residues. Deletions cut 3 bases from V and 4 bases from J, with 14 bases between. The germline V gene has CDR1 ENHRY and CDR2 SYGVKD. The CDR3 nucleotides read TGTGCCATCAGTGATGCTCGAAGCGAATCAGATACGCAGTATTTT. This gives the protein CAISDARSESDTQYF.

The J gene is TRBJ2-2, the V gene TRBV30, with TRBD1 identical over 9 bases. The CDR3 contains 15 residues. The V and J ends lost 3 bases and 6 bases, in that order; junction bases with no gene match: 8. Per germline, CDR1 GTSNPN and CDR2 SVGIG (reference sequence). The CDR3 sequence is CAWSHRTGVAGELFF. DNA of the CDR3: TGTGCCTGGAGCCACAGGACAGGGGTGGCCGGGGAGCTGTTTTTT.

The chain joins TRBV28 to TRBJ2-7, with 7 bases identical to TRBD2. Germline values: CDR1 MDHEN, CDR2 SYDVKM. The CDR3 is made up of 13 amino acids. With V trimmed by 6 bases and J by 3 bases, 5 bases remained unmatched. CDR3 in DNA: TGTGCCAGCAGGGACCCTAGCGGCTACGAGCAGTACTTC. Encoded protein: CASRDPSGYEQYF.

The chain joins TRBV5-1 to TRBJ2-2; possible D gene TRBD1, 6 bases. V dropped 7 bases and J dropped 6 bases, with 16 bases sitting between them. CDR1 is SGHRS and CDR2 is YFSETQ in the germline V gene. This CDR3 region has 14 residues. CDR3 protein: CASGVQGRSGELFF. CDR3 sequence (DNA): TGCGCCAGCGGAGTACAGGGAAGGTCCGGGGAGCTGTTTTTT. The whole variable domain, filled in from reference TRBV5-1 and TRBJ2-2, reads KAGVTQTPRYLIKTRGQQVTLSCSPISGHRSVSWYQQTPGQGLQFLFEYFSETQRNKGNFPGRFSGRQFSNSRSEMNVSTLELGDSALYLCASGVQGRSGELFFGEGSRLTVL.

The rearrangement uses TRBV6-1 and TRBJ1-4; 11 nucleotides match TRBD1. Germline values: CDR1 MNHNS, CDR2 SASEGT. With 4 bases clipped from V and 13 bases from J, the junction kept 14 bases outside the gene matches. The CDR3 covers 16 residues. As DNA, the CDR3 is TGTGCCAGCAGTGCCTATACCGGGACAGGGGGAGTGGGACTGTTTTTT. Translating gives CASSAYTGTGGVGLFF.